Included here is one TCR beta chain sequence, with context. The data are from a study of T cell responses to AZD1222 COVID-19 vaccine. This CDR3 has 13 amino acids. The V gene's germline CDR1 is SGDLS and CDR2 YYNGEE. Between the trimmed V and J ends, which lost 4 bases and 6 bases, there was a span of 11 bases. Some clones are missing from TCRdb's copy, which holds only in-frame ones; the method was immunoSEQ multiplex PCR. This table holds over 90,000 clones, over 80% found once. The TCR comes from an adult in good health. V is TRBV9 and J is TRBJ1-5; D might be TRBD1 (5 bases). The starting material was peripheral blood, obtained on day 0 of AZD1222 vaccination. The CDR3 loop is CASSSLGGQPQHF. CDR3 DNA sequence: TGTGCCAGCAGCTCCCTGGGGGGTCAGCCCCAGCATTTT.